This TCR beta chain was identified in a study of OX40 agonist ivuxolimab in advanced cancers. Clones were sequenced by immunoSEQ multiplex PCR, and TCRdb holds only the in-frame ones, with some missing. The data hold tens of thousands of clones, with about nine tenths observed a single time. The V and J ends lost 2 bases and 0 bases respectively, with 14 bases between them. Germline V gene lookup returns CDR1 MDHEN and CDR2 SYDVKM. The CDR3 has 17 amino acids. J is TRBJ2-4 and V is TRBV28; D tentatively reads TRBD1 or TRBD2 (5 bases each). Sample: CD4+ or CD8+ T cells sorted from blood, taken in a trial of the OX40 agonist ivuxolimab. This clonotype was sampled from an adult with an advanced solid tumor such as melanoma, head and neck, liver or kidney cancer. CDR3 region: CASSLRGVQLAKNIQYF. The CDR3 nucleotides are TGTGCCAGCAGTTTAAGAGGGGTACAACTAGCCAAAAACATTCAGTACTTC.